This paragraph reports one T cell receptor beta chain. What it recognizes is unknown. This sample is part of a study of shared clonotypes between healthy human individuals. Whole-study findings and limits: Between a handful of donors, naive CD4 clonotypes were shared at a level of approximately 5%.

Trimming removed 10 bases from V and 0 bases from J, with 10 bases in between. The CDR3 extends over 13 amino acids. Germline CDR1 MNHEY, CDR2 SVGAGI. The method was immunoSEQ multiplex PCR; TCRdb's version includes in-frame clones alone and lacks a portion of them. The table shows about 1.5 million clones, with roughly 96% occurring only once. The clonotype originates from a young man in good health. The sequencing sample was made of naive CD4+ T cells sorted from blood. Indicated subset: CD45RA+ positively selected. The rearrangement uses TRBV6-5 and TRBJ1-5; tentative D call: TRBD1 (6 bases). CDR3 nucleotides: TGTGCCACCCGGACAGATAGCAATCAGCCCCAGCATTTT. It codes for CATRTDSNQPQHF.